This T cell receptor beta chain came from a study of T cell responses to AZD1222 COVID-19 vaccine. The method was immunoSEQ multiplex PCR; TCRdb's version includes in-frame clones alone and lacks a portion of them. The sample lists about 140,000 clones, 80% to 95% occurring once. The CDR3 length is 14 residues. Germline CDR1 LNHDA, CDR2 SQIVND (reference sequence). Deletions cut 7 bases from V and 8 bases from J, with 17 bases between. Sequencing used peripheral blood, obtained 28 days after the second AZD1222 dose. The sequence came from an adult who received the AZD1222 COVID-19 vaccine. The V gene is TRBV19, the J gene TRBJ1-4; D is uncertain. CDR3 sequence: CASNAPGRREKLFF. The CDR3 nucleotides read TGTGCCAGTAACGCCCCGGGGAGACGAGAAAAACTGTTTTTT.